This T cell receptor (beta chain) was sequenced in a study of T cells after yellow fever vaccination (dated by TCRdb to between 2018 and 2021). As for the study more broadly: Libraries from fractions with low cell numbers were prepared with the SMART-Seq v4 Ultra Low Input RNA kit. Blood samples were taken at several timepoints before and after primary and secondary immunization, and bulk PBMC replicates and cell subsets were isolated. Two healthy male donors, one aged 18 to 30 and one aged 30 to 40 years, made up the cohort. To follow T-cell clones before and after both primary and booster YFV17D yellow fever vaccination, bulk TCR alpha and beta repertoires underwent longitudinal sequencing. Broad study findings and their caveats: Compared with the primary T-cell response, the secondary T-cell response was weaker but faster, peaking on day 5 rather than day 15. Most clones expanded after primary vaccination were re-detected after the booster (96% of CD4 and more than 70% of CD8), suggesting broad memory maintenance. Computational filtering was needed because FACS-sorted repertoires could contain abundant contaminating clonotypes from the bulk population. A small share of clonotypes was detected in both CD4 and CD8 compartments, with the overlap likely arising from convergent recombination. Only two donors were included in the study, so the extent to which the findings can be generalized is limited.

A note on this clonotype: The antigen it binds to is not known. No much larger clone exists at a distance of one base, and base qualities are not known.

TCR cDNA was made using 5'RACE template switching, a step that added a universal primer site and unique molecular identifiers. Priming of cDNA synthesis was performed from both the TCR alpha and TCR beta constant segments. Libraries were amplified in two PCR steps, with sample barcodes and sequencing adapters added in the second step. Libraries were sequenced on Illumina HiSeq 2500 (2x100 bp) or NovaSeq (2x150 bp). The source study handled its data this way. Reads were demultiplexed and collapsed into UMI consensus sequences with MIGEC, and V(D)J alignment was performed with MiXCR. Vaccine-responding clonotypes were identified with edgeR using replicate PBMC samples, with FDR below 0.01 and a log2 fold change above 5 up to day 15 being required. CD4 or CD8 identity was assigned to each bulk clonotype according to whether the clonotype was present at higher abundance in the sequenced CD4 repertoire or the sequenced CD8 repertoire. TCRdb cleaned the public reads at Q25 with fastp, built clones with MiXCR and kept in-frame beta chains. Rows are combined by CDR3 protein, so each entry shows the most common genes and DNA. The V and J calls, along with clone size, are taken from TCRdb and not from the paper's own processing. This sample gives some 500,000 distinct CDR3 sequences in total; approximately 13% of them show up just once. The leading ten clones occupy 11% to 15% of the sample.

The treatment or condition tag for this specimen amounts to: live attenuated yellow fever vaccine strain. At each blood-draw timepoint, two biological replicates of bulk PBMCs were collected. A standard Ficoll-Paque protocol was used to isolate PBMCs from peripheral blood. TriZol was used to extract RNA from bulk PBMCs, CD4 and CD8 fractions, and dextramer-positive and dextramer-negative fractions. The CDR3 spans 16 residues, from the cysteine through the phenylalanine. Of the read, only the CDR3 DNA is kept; its 48 bases are in frame from base 1. The germline V gene provides CDR1 MNHEY and CDR2 SVGEGT. The germline V and J ends show losses of 4 bases and 3 bases respectively, and no gene match explains 5 bases of the junction.

The chain couples TRBV6-2 or TRBV6-3 to TRBJ2-1; 11 bases in the middle match TRBD1. The clonotype comes from a man aged 25-45 years who received the YFV17D yellow fever vaccine. Sample: PBMCs, taken on the day of the yellow fever booster vaccination. The CDR3 amino acid sequence is: CASSSPGTGGYNEQFF. The DNA is TGTGCCAGCAGTTCCCCCGGGACAGGGGGCTACAATGAGCAGTTCTTC.